Listed below are T cell receptor beta chains from one sample, sequenced in a study of T cell responses to AZD1222 COVID-19 vaccine. TCRdb's copy holds only in-frame clones and misses some; the assay was immunoSEQ multiplex PCR. Here the sample spans 95,000 to 150,000 clones, approximately 89% being singletons. This sample comprised peripheral blood, obtained on day 0 of AZD1222 vaccination. All receptors come from an adult in good health. Each CDR3 is given without its conserved first and last residue. The order of the fields is V gene, CDR3 protein.

V: TRBV4-3
CDR3: ASSQETLNYGYT

V: TRBV7-3
CDR3: ASSLMAGPQETQY

V: TRBV5-4
CDR3: ASSSGQGNSPLH

V: TRBV11-2
CDR3: ASSLAAGGWVYEQY

V: TRBV18
CDR3: ASSPRGAASNTGELF

V: TRBV5-1
CDR3: ASSLSGENTEAF

V: TRBV7-3
CDR3: ASSRTGASEQY

V: TRBV18
CDR3: ASSPPGQLNTEAF

V: TRBV7-8
CDR3: ASSPRVLEKLF

V: TRBV5-1
CDR3: ASSKGRPDNSPLH

V: TRBV5-1
CDR3: ASSLAGPPTNEKLF

V: TRBV18
CDR3: ASPLQDSYGYT

V: TRBV2
CDR3: ASSERVGETQY

V: TRBV18
CDR3: ASSQGQGLVGEQF

V: TRBV7-9
CDR3: ASKNTGTEGEQY

V: TRBV27
CDR3: ASSFQGTGYQETQY

V: TRBV5-6
CDR3: ASSLAWTYEQY

V: TRBV4-3
CDR3: ASSPRWGEYGYT

V: TRBV19
CDR3: ATTQAAANEKLF

V: TRBV5-8
CDR3: ASSLEFGGDTYNEQF

V: TRBV7-2
CDR3: ASSLALVGNEQF

V: TRBV7-8
CDR3: ASSFGAANQPQH

V: TRBV6-5
CDR3: ASSYGSAGLYGYT

V: TRBV3-1/TRBV3-2
CDR3: ASSTTGGEGYT

V: TRBV27
CDR3: ASSFSGNSNQPQH

V: TRBV10-1
CDR3: ASSEGLLGGQETQY

V: TRBV15
CDR3: ATSRQGSVGTNEKLF

V: TRBV2
CDR3: ASIRFGGGNEKLF